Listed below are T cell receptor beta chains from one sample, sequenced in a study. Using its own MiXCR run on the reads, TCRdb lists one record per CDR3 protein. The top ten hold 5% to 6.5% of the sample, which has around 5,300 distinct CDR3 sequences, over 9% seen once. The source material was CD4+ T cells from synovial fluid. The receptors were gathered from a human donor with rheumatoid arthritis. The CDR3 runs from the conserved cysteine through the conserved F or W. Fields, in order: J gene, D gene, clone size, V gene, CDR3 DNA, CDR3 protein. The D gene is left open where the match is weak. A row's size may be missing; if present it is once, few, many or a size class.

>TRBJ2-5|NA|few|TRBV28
TGTGCCAGCAGTTTACATGGCAGCTGGGGGGAGACCCAGTACTTC
CASSLHGSWGETQYF
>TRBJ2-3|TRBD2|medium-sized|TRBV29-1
TGCAGCGTTACAACTAGCGGGAATGCAGATACGCAGTATTTT
CSVTTSGNADTQYF
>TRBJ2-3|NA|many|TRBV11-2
TGTGCCAGCAGCTTAGATACGGCGACAGATACGCAGTATTTT
CASSLDTATDTQYF
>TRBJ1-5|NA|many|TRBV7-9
TGTGCCAGCAATAGGGGGAGCAACCAGCCCCAGCATTTT
CASNRGSNQPQHF
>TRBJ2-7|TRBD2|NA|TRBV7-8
TGTGCCAGCAGCTTAGGTGGGACTAGAGGGAGTCTTCCCTACGAGCAGTACTTC
CASSLGGTRGSLPYEQYF
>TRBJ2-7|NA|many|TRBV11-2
TGTGCCAGCAGCTCCCAGGCCAGCGGGTCGTTCTACGAGCAGTACTTC
CASSSQASGSFYEQYF
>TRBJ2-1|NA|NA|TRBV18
TGTGCCAGCTCACCACTAGGAGTGGGGTACAATGAGCAGTTCTTC
CASSPLGVGYNEQFF
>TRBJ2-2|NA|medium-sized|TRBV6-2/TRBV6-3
TGTGCCAGCTTGACCCTCCCGCAAACCGGGGAGCTGTTTTTT
CASLTLPQTGELFF
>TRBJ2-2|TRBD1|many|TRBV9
TGTGCCAGCAGCGGGACCGGGACAGCGAACACCGGGGAGCTGTTTTTT
CASSGTGTANTGELFF
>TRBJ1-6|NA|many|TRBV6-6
TGTGCCAGCAGAGAGTGGGGCGACGCACCCCTCCACTTT
CASREWGDAPLHF
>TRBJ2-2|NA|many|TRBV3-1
TGTGCCAGCAGCCAAGATACTCCCCCCGGGGAGCTGTTTTTT
CASSQDTPPGELFF
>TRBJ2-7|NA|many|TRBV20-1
TGCAGTGCTAGACCTGGGGCTACTTTATACGAGCAGTACTTC
CSARPGATLYEQYF
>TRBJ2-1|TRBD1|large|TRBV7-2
TGTGCCAGCAGAACCGGGACAGCCTACAATGAGCAGTTCTTC
CASRTGTAYNEQFF
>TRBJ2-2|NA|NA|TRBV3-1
TGTGCCAGCAGCCAAGGGCAGGTTGTGGCCGGGGAGCTGTTTTTT
CASSQGQVVAGELFF
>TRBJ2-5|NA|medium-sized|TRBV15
TGTGCCACCAGCAGAGACTCAACAGGGAGGGAGACCCAGTACTTC
CATSRDSTGRETQYF
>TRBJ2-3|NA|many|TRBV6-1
TGTGCCAGCACCCGGGACCCTGCACAGAGGTCGCAGTATTTT
CASTRDPAQRSQYF
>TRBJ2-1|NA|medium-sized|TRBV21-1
TGTGCCAGCAGCAAAAAGGAAAGGGCAGACAGAAACTACAATGAGCAGTTCTTC
CASSKKERADRNYNEQFF
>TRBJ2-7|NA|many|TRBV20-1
TGCAGTGCTAGAGATGGGGGACTGACAAACGAGCAGTACTTC
CSARDGGLTNEQYF
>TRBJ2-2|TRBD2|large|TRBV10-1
TGCGCCAGCAGTGATATTGGCGGGAGGAGTAACACCGGGGAGCTGTTTTTT
CASSDIGGRSNTGELFF
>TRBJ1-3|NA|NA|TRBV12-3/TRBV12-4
TGTGCCAGCAGCACGGGACGTACGGTTGGAAACACCATATATTTT
CASSTGRTVGNTIYF
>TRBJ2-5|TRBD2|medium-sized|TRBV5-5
TGTGCCAGCAGCCCCGGACTAGCGGGTGCTACCGACCTCCAAGAGACCCAGTACTTC
CASSPGLAGATDLQETQYF
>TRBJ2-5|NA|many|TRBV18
TGTGCCAGCTCACCAGGGGCCGATGAGACCCAGTACTTC
CASSPGADETQYF
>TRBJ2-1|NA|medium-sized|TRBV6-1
TGTGCCAGCAGTGACAGGTGGGGTGCGAATGAGCAGTTCTTC
CASSDRWGANEQFF
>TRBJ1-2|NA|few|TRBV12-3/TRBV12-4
TGTGCCAGCAGTTTGGACAACAACCTGCATGGCTACACCTTC
CASSLDNNLHGYTF
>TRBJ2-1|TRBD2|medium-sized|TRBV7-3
TGTGCCAGCAGCTCCGCCGGGACTACCTACAATGAGCAGTTCTTC
CASSSAGTTYNEQFF
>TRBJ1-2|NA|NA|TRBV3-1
TGTGCCAGCAGCCAAGCTGGCCATGGCTACACCTTC
CASSQAGHGYTF